Included here is one T cell receptor (beta chain) sequence, with context. This specimen belongs to a study of blood T cell repertoires in COVID-19. Turning to the study itself: Collection of acute and convalescent COVID-19 samples took place in the United States, Italy and Spain. Sources were T cells, B-cell-depleted T cells, or PBMCs; the material itself was cDNA or gDNA.

Original processing notes: Cell counts per sample came from amplifying reference gene primers. Clones were sequenced by immunoSEQ multiplex PCR, and TCRdb holds only the in-frame ones, with some missing. V, J and clone size are taken as reported in that table, and D and trimming were inferred from the DNA itself. The sample shows some 170,000 clones, 90% of them seen only once. Germline loops: CDR1 PRHDT, CDR2 FYEKMQ (reference sequence). The CDR3 extends over 12 amino acids. V shed 5 bases and J 6 bases; nucleotides not matched to a gene: 2. This receptor was taken from a man in his sixties with active or convalescent COVID-19. Specimen: peripheral blood. The chain combines TRBV13 with TRBJ1-1; 8 positions agree with TRBD1. The CDR3, as DNA: TGTGCCAGCAGCACAGGGGGTCCTGAAGCTTTCTTT. Residues: CASSTGGPEAFF. The whole variable domain, filled in from reference TRBV13 and TRBJ1-1, reads AAGVIQSPRHLIKEKRETATLKCYPIPRHDTVYWYQQGPGQDPQFLISFYEKMQSDKGSIPDRFSAQQFSDYHSELNMSSLELGDSALYFCASSTGGPEAFFGQGTRLTVV.